The rows below give T cell receptor beta chains drawn from one sample of a study of T cells in Graves' hyperthyroidism and ophthalmopathy. TCRdb used MiXCR to reprocess the multiplex PCR reads, holding one entry per CDR3 protein. The profile shows roughly 510,000 distinct CDR3 sequences, 20% to 25% of them singletons. Input material: blood. Source of these receptors: a man younger than 30 with Graves' hyperthyroidism. CDR3s include the opening cysteine and the closing phenylalanine or tryptophan. Each record gives: D gene, V gene, CDR3 length, J gene, clone size, CDR3 protein, CDR3 DNA. A D gene is named only where the DNA matches it firmly. Clone size is given for some rows only: seen once, a few or many times, or a class if the clone is expanded.

D: -; V: TRBV11-3; length: 15; J: TRBJ1-2; size: few; CDR3: CASSLTPGGVYGYTF; DNA: TGTGCCAGCAGCTTAACCCCCGGCGGGGTCTATGGCTACACCTTC
D: -; V: TRBV12-3/TRBV12-4; length: 17; J: TRBJ2-5; size: many; CDR3: CASSFGGHGGRAETQYF; DNA: TGTGCCAGCAGTTTTGGAGGGCACGGAGGTCGGGCCGAGACCCAGTACTTC
D: TRBD1; V: TRBV6-2/TRBV6-3; length: 19; J: TRBJ2-6; size: many; CDR3: CASRGTGTGTFSGANVLTF; DNA: TGTGCCAGCAGGGGGACCGGGACAGGGACGTTCTCTGGGGCCAACGTCCTGACTTTC
D: -; V: TRBV6-5; length: 13; J: TRBJ1-1; size: many; CDR3: CASSYSFNTEAFF; DNA: TGTGCCAGCAGTTATAGCTTCAACACTGAAGCTTTCTTT
D: -; V: TRBV19; length: 13; J: TRBJ2-5; size: few; CDR3: CASSPDDRQTQYF; DNA: TGTGCCAGTAGTCCAGACGATCGTCAGACCCAGTACTTC
D: -; V: TRBV6-1; length: 15; J: TRBJ1-1; size: few; CDR3: CASSEELGLGTEAFF; DNA: TGTGCCAGCAGTGAAGAGTTGGGGTTGGGCACTGAAGCTTTCTTT
D: -; V: TRBV27; length: 16; J: TRBJ2-2; size: -; CDR3: CASSPHRDGDTGELFF; DNA: TGTGCCAGCAGTCCGCACCGGGACGGCGACACCGGGGAGCTGTTTTTT
D: TRBD1; V: TRBV7-8; length: 13; J: TRBJ2-7; size: -; CDR3: CASIPDRGYEQYF; DNA: TGTGCCAGCATCCCCGACAGGGGGTACGAGCAGTACTTC
D: TRBD2; V: TRBV4-3; length: 16; J: TRBJ2-7; size: -; CDR3: CASSQVLAGGPGEQYF; DNA: TGCGCCAGCAGCCAAGTGTTAGCGGGGGGGCCAGGAGAGCAGTACTTC
D: -; V: TRBV7-2; length: 14; J: TRBJ1-3; size: many; CDR3: CASSPAFSGNTIYF; DNA: TGTGCCAGCAGCCCCGCCTTCTCCGGAAACACCATATATTTT
D: TRBD2; V: TRBV5-1; length: 17; J: TRBJ2-2; size: -; CDR3: CASSLTITSAGAGELFF; DNA: TGCGCCAGCAGCCTCACAATAACTAGCGCCGGGGCCGGGGAGCTGTTTTTT
D: -; V: TRBV5-1; length: 14; J: TRBJ2-7; size: -; CDR3: CASSLGWQTYEQYF; DNA: TGCGCCAGCAGCTTGGGTTGGCAGACCTACGAGCAGTACTTC
D: -; V: TRBV19; length: 15; J: TRBJ2-2; size: many; CDR3: CASSIGIVDTGELFF; DNA: TGTGCCAGTAGTATCGGAATCGTGGACACCGGGGAGCTGTTTTTT
D: -; V: TRBV29-1; length: 14; J: TRBJ1-2; size: -; CDR3: CSVEDRGRDYGYTF; DNA: TGCAGCGTTGAAGATCGGGGGAGGGACTATGGCTACACCTTC
D: -; V: TRBV4-1; length: 14; J: TRBJ2-2; size: many; CDR3: CASSQGQATGELFF; DNA: TGCGCCAGCAGCCAAGGTCAGGCCACAGGGGAGCTGTTTTTT
D: -; V: TRBV19; length: 11; J: TRBJ2-7; size: -; CDR3: CASSIGNEQYF; DNA: TGTGCCAGTAGTATCGGCAACGAGCAGTACTTC
D: TRBD1; V: TRBV3-1; length: 15; J: TRBJ1-1; size: -; CDR3: CASSLTDRENTEAFF; DNA: TGTGCCAGCAGCCTTACGGACAGGGAGAACACTGAAGCTTTCTTT
D: -; V: TRBV28; length: 15; J: TRBJ2-2; size: many; CDR3: CATWGGFSNTGELFF; DNA: TGTGCCACCTGGGGCGGGTTTTCAAACACCGGGGAGCTGTTTTTT
D: TRBD1; V: TRBV12-3/TRBV12-4; length: 14; J: TRBJ2-7; size: few; CDR3: CASTPSGQGIEQYF; DNA: TGTGCCAGCACCCCGTCGGGACAGGGAATCGAGCAGTACTTC
D: -; V: TRBV6-1; length: 13; J: TRBJ2-5; size: once; CDR3: CASSRTEKETQYF; DNA: TGTGCCAGCAGTCGGACAGAAAAAGAGACCCAGTACTTC
D: -; V: TRBV2; length: 13; J: TRBJ1-1; size: many; CDR3: CATLRRAHTEAFF; DNA: TGTGCCACACTAAGGAGGGCGCACACTGAAGCTTTCTTT